This record covers a single T cell receptor (beta chain). The source of the sample is a study of blood T cell repertoires in COVID-19. Study background: In each case, the material was cDNA or gDNA derived from T cells, B-cell-depleted T cells, or PBMCs.

This table comes from immunoSEQ multiplex PCR, and its TCRdb copy is limited to in-frame clones, with some not included. The table records 150,000 to 200,000 clones, 65% to 85% of them present only once. The CDR3 is made up of 14 amino acids. Per the germline V gene, CDR1 is SGHRS and CDR2 is YFSETQ. The V gene end was trimmed by 2 bases and the J gene end by 6 bases; junction bases not matched to a gene: 7. The V and J genes are TRBV5-1 and TRBJ1-1; TRBD1 aligns across 7 bases. The sequence was obtained from a human donor with acute or convalescent COVID-19. The donor label of this sample is uncertain. Sequenced material: peripheral blood. CDR3 sequence reads: CASSLETGVSEAFF. The CDR3, as DNA: TGCGCCAGCAGCTTAGAAACAGGGGTATCTGAAGCTTTCTTT.